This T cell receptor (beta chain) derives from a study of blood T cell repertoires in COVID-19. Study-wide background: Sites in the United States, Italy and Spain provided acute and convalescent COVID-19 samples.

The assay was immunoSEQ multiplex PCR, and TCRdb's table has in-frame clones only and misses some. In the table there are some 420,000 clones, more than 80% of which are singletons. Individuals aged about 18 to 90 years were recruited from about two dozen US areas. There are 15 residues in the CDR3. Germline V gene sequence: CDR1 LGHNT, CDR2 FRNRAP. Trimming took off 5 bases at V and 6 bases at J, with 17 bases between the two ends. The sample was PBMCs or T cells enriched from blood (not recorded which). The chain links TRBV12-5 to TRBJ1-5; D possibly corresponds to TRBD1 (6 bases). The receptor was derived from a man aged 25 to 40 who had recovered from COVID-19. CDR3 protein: CASGNEGDTPQPQHF. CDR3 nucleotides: TGTGCTAGTGGTAACGAAGGGGACACGCCTCAGCCCCAGCATTTT.